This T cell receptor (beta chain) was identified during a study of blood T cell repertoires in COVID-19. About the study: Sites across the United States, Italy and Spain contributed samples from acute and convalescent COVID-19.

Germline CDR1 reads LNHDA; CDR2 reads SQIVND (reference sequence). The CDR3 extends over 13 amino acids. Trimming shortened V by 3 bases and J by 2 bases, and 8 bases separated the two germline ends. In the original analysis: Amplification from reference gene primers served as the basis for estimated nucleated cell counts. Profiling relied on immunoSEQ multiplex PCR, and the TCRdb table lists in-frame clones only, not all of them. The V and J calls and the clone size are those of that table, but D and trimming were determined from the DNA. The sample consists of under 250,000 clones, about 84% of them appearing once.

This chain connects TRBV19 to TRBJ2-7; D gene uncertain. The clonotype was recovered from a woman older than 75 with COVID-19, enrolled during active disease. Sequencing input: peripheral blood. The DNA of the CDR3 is TGTGCCAGTAGTATTGGCCGGGCCTACGAGCAGTACTTC. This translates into CASSIGRAYEQYF.